A single T cell receptor beta chain is shown here with its context. Sequenced by immunoSEQ multiplex PCR; TCRdb stores in-frame clones only, minus some. Among 100,000 or so clones listed, 81% were seen once. These data come from a study of blood T cell repertoires in COVID-19. At the level of the study: The cDNA or gDNA used as material had been derived from T cells, B-cell-depleted T cells, or PBMCs.

The sequenced sample was peripheral blood. The receptor was derived from a man at least 80 years old with acute or convalescent COVID-19.

The CDR3 DNA is TGTGCCAGCAGTTCCCCCGGGTCTCACTACGAGCAGTACTTC. Protein sequence: CASSSPGSHYEQYF. The chain employs TRBV6-5 and TRBJ2-7; no firm D call. CDR3 size: 14 residues. V was shortened by 4 bases and J by 3 bases, with 13 bases between the two germline ends. The germline gives CDR1 MNHEY, CDR2 SVGAGI.